These T cell receptor beta chains were read from a single sample in a study of T cells in Graves' hyperthyroidism and ophthalmopathy. TCRdb redid the calling of the multiplex PCR reads with MiXCR, one entry per CDR3 protein. There are more than 300,000 distinct CDR3 sequences in the sample; 15% to 20% occur only once, and about 38% lies in the top ten. Sample: blood. Receptor source: a man between 18 and 29 years old with Graves' ophthalmopathy. CDR3s include the opening cysteine and the closing phenylalanine or tryptophan. Fields, in order: J gene, V gene, D gene, CDR3 protein. A D gene is named only where the DNA matches it firmly.

>TRBJ2-1|TRBV6-1|.
CASSEGRQLDEQFF
>TRBJ2-3|TRBV6-1|.
CASSGAGVTDTQYF
>TRBJ1-5|TRBV20-1|.
CSASLAGGRTDSNQPQHF
>TRBJ1-1|TRBV10-3|.
CASGGWSTEAFF
>TRBJ2-3|TRBV7-3|TRBD2
CASSSTGGAGDTQYF
>TRBJ2-7|TRBV4-1|TRBD2
CASSQGGGGEDRWYEQYF
>TRBJ1-2|TRBV7-8|.
CASSPIWGGEGYTF
>TRBJ2-7|TRBV7-9|.
CASSLAGNHPRYEQYF
>TRBJ1-1|TRBV10-3|.
CAISEGRGVSAEAFF
>TRBJ2-1|TRBV10-1|TRBD1
CASSEGQGYNEQFF
>TRBJ2-1|TRBV9|TRBD2
CASSVGTGGEYNGQFF
>TRBJ1-1|TRBV6-1|.
CASTPRVAGVSEAFF
>TRBJ2-3|TRBV9|.
CASSEGGGNYGTDTQYF
>TRBJ1-5|TRBV28|.
CASSSNRVGNQPQHF
>TRBJ1-5|TRBV12-5|.
CASGSGREPQHF
>TRBJ2-1|TRBV3-1|TRBD2
CASSQGPGLPLLSYNEQFF
>TRBJ2-1|TRBV20-1|.
CSARDGAGFPYNEQFF
>TRBJ1-2|TRBV7-2|.
CASSTRNYGYTF
>TRBJ2-7|TRBV12-3/TRBV12-4|TRBD1
CASSAVQGYSYEQYF
>TRBJ1-1|TRBV6-1|TRBD1
CASSPPGQGRDTEAFF
>TRBJ2-6|TRBV3-1|.
CASSHRQLPGANVLTF
>TRBJ1-6|TRBV27|.
CASSLTYNSPLHF
>TRBJ2-7|TRBV3-1|.
CASSQDRAYEQYF
>TRBJ2-7|TRBV18|TRBD1
CASSSQGNEQYF
>TRBJ1-5|TRBV19|.
CASSIPGLGMGSNQPQHF
>TRBJ1-1|TRBV7-9|.
CASSPRIADTEAFF
>TRBJ2-7|TRBV6-1|.
CASISVGDEQYF
>TRBJ2-1|TRBV18|TRBD2
CASSPSGAAGNEQFF
>TRBJ2-3|TRBV9|.
CASSVVQGLDTDTQYF
>TRBJ1-2|TRBV10-1|.
CASSDSDYGYTF
>TRBJ1-1|TRBV9|.
CASSVDPGRGTEAFF
>TRBJ2-1|TRBV5-1|.
CASSSSYEQFF
>TRBJ2-1|TRBV11-2|TRBD2
CASSHSGRESEQFF
>TRBJ2-7|TRBV5-1|TRBD1
CASSTAGTGGRYEQYF
>TRBJ1-1|TRBV10-2|TRBD1
CASSESWTGTGGTEAFF
>TRBJ2-1|TRBV6-5|TRBD2
CASSYRLAGTYYNEQFF
>TRBJ2-2|TRBV28|.
CASSLMNTGELFF
>TRBJ2-7|TRBV7-9|.
CASSGEASYEQYF
>TRBJ1-2|TRBV20-1|.
CSARDRRQPNYGYTF
>TRBJ2-1|TRBV6-2/TRBV6-3|.
CASSRTGTVYNEQFF
>TRBJ2-6|TRBV2|.
CASSELTRWGSGANVLTF
>TRBJ1-5|TRBV24-1|TRBD1
CATSDGGTGSYQPQHF
>TRBJ2-7|TRBV7-3|.
CASSLTQENYEQYF
>TRBJ1-1|TRBV3-1|.
CASSQLERGAFF
>TRBJ2-1|TRBV10-1|.
CASSGVGENEQFF
>TRBJ1-2|TRBV29-1|TRBD1
CSVPTGSGYTF
>TRBJ2-5|TRBV20-1|TRBD2
CSADLAGGLGETQYF
>TRBJ1-2|TRBV2|TRBD1
CASSAHRDRGFNYGYTF
>TRBJ1-2|TRBV5-5|.
CASSLAQQPYGYTF
>TRBJ2-3|TRBV5-8|.
CASSFATGLTDTQYF
>TRBJ2-5|TRBV2|.
CASSDLTAGKETQYF
>TRBJ2-3|TRBV9|.
CASSVAGDTDTQYF